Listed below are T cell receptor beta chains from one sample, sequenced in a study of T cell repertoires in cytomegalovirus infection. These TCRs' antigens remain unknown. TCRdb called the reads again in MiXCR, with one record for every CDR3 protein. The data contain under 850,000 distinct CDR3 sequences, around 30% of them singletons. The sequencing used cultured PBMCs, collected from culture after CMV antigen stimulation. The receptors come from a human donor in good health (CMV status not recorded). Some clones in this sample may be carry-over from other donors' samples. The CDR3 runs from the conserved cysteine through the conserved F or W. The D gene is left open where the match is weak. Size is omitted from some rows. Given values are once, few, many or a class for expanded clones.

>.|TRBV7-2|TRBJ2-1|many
CASSPRASSYEQFF
TGTGCCAGCAGCCCCCGGGCTAGCTCCTATGAGCAGTTCTTC
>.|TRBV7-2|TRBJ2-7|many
CASSNQLNSYEQYF
TGTGCCAGCAGCAATCAACTTAATTCATACGAGCAGTACTTC
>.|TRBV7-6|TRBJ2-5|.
CASSLGGEGMGTQYF
TGTGCCAGCAGCTTAGGAGGGGAAGGGATGGGGACCCAGTACTTC
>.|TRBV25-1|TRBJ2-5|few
CASSEPALRGSQETQYF
TGTGCCAGCAGTGAGCCCGCATTAAGGGGCTCCCAAGAGACCCAGTACTTC
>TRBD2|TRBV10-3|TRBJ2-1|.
CAIRGTSSNEQFF
TGTGCTATCAGGGGGACTAGCTCGAATGAGCAGTTCTTC
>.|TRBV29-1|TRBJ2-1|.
CSHKVGAPYNEQFF
TGCAGTCACAAGGTCGGAGCGCCCTACAATGAGCAGTTCTTC
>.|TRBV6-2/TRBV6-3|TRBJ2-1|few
CASSSPDGGWEQFF
TGTGCCAGCAGTTCCCCCGATGGGGGCTGGGAGCAGTTCTTC
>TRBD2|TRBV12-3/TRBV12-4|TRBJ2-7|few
CASEREAGGEQYF
TGTGCCAGCGAGCGGGAGGCCGGGGGCGAGCAGTACTTC
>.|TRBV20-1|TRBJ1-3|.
CSAKDGNTIYF
TGCAGTGCTAAAGACGGAAACACCATATATTTT
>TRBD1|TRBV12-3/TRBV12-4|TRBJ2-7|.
CASTDRGRYEQYF
TGTGCCAGCACGGACAGGGGGCGTTACGAGCAGTACTTC
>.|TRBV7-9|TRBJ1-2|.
CASSLMVSGDYGYTF
TGTGCCAGCAGCTTAATGGTTTCGGGCGACTATGGCTACACCTTC
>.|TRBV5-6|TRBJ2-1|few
CASSPTRGEQFF
TGTGCCAGCAGCCCGACGAGGGGTGAGCAGTTCTTC
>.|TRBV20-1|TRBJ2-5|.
CSARSGLRETQYF
TGCAGTGCTCGCTCGGGACTTCGAGAGACCCAGTACTTC
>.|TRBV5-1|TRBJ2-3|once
CASSLLPPGADTDTQYF
TGCGCCAGCAGCTTGCTCCCCCCGGGGGCAGACACAGATACGCAGTATTTT
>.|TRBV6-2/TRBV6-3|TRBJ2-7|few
CASTQQGSYEQYF
TGTGCCAGCACTCAACAGGGATCCTACGAGCAGTACTTC
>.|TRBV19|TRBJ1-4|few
CASRTDEKLFF
TGTGCCAGTAGAACCGATGAAAAACTGTTTTTT
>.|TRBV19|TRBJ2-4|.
CATLAPVGIQYF
TGTGCCACCTTAGCCCCGGTCGGCATTCAGTACTTC
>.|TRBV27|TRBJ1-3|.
CASGRKGGNTIYF
TGTGCCAGCGGGAGGAAGGGTGGAAACACCATATATTTT
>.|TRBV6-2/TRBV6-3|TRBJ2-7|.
CANTEEQYF
TGTGCCAATACAGAGGAGCAGTACTTC
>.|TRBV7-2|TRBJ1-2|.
CASSTGRDYGYTF
TGTGCCAGCAGTACGGGACGGGACTATGGCTACACCTTC
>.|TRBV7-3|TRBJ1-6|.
CASSPRQAGVMPLHF
TGTGCCAGCAGCCCTCGACAGGCCGGGGTTATGCCCCTCCACTTT
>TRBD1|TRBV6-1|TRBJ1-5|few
CASSAGTGLPQHF
TGTGCCAGCAGTGCCGGGACAGGGCTACCCCAGCATTTT
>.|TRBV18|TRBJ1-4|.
CASSPAGYRANEKLFF
TGTGCCAGCTCACCGGCCGGGTATAGGGCTAATGAAAAACTGTTTTTT
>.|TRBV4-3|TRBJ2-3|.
CASSQRGGGTDTQYF
TGCGCCAGCAGCCAACGCGGAGGGGGCACAGATACGCAGTATTTT
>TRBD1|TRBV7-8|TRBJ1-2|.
CASSARTGGAGYTF
TGTGCCAGCAGCGCCCGCACAGGGGGCGCTGGCTACACCTTC
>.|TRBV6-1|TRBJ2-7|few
CASHPDRIYEQYF
TGTGCCAGCCACCCGGACAGAATCTACGAGCAGTACTTC
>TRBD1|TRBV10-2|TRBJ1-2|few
CASSTLGQAFDYTF
TGCGCCAGCAGCACGCTAGGACAGGCCTTCGACTACACCTTC
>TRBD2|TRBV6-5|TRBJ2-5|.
CASSYSQGRAGETQYF
TGTGCCAGCAGTTACTCCCAAGGGAGGGCCGGGGAGACCCAGTACTTC
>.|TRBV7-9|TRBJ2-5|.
CASSHGETQYF
TGTGCCAGCAGCCATGGAGAGACCCAGTACTTC
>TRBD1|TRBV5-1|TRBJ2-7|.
CASSSSRDRAYEQYF
TGCGCCAGCAGCTCGAGCCGGGACAGGGCCTACGAGCAGTACTTC
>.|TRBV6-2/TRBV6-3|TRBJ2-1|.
CASRRDPSYNEQFF
TGTGCCAGCAGAAGGGACCCCTCCTACAATGAGCAGTTCTTC
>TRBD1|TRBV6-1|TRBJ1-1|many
CASSASRGQTEAFF
TGTGCCAGCAGTGCGTCAAGGGGGCAAACTGAAGCTTTCTTT
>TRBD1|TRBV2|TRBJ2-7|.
CASSSRSGQVYEQYF
TGTGCCAGCAGTAGCAGGTCGGGACAGGTCTACGAGCAGTACTTC
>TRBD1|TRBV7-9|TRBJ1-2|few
CASSVWTGDYGYTF
TGTGCCAGCAGCGTATGGACAGGAGACTATGGCTACACCTTC
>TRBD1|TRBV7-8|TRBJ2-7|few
CASSSDREMEQYF
TGTGCCAGCAGCTCGGACAGGGAGATGGAGCAGTACTTC
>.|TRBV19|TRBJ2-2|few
CATTLDFGGYTGELFF
TGTGCCACCACCCTGGACTTCGGAGGTTACACCGGGGAGCTGTTTTTT
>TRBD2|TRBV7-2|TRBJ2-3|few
CASSFSISSGRVDTQYF
TGTGCCAGCAGCTTTAGCATCAGCAGCGGGAGAGTAGATACGCAGTATTTT
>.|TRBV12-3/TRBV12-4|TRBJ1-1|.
CASSLSYRAEAFF
TGTGCCAGCAGTCTTTCCTACAGGGCTGAAGCTTTCTTT
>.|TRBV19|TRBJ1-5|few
CASSRGVLTDSNQPQHF
TGTGCCAGTAGTCGCGGAGTGTTGACGGATAGCAATCAGCCCCAGCATTTT
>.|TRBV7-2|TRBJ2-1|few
CASRTPGHNEQFF
TGTGCCAGCCGGACTCCCGGGCACAATGAGCAGTTCTTC
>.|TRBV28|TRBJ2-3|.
CASSFVLSDTQYF
TGTGCCAGCAGTTTCGTGCTGTCAGATACGCAGTATTTT